Listed here are 27 T cell receptor beta chains from one sample, sequenced in a study of control samples from healthy donors and cancer patients. Profiled with immunoSEQ multiplex PCR; TCRdb holds only in-frame clones, not every one. The repertoire holds about 86,000 clones, with approximately 95% as singletons. The sample comprised blood. The receptors stem from a woman younger than 45 in good health.

The chain joins TRBV6-5 to TRBJ2-7, with 11 bases fitting TRBD2. The ends lost 5 bases at V and 2 bases at J; junction bases unmatched: 5. The CDR3 consists of 15 residues. In germline, CDR1 is MNHEY, CDR2 SVGAGI. CDR3 protein: CASSRGLAVPYEQYF. DNA for the CDR3: TGTGCCAGCAGTCGGGGACTAGCGGTGCCCTACGAGCAGTACTTC.

The chain has TRBV5-8 and TRBJ2-1, with D hard to call. The CDR3 sequence is 12 residues long. CDR1 and CDR2 (germline): SGHTS, YDEGEE. V lost 0 bases, J lost 7 bases, and 5 bases lay in between. The CDR3 nucleotides are TGTGCCAGCAGCTTGGAGGATAATGAGCAGTTCTTC. Protein product: CASSLEDNEQFF.

The V gene is TRBV4-1, the J gene TRBJ2-3, with 12 positions matching TRBD2. In germline, CDR1 is MGHRA, CDR2 YSYEKL. The CDR3 runs to 19 residues. V dropped 4 bases and J dropped 3; count of bases not matched to a gene: 14. CDR3 nucleotides: TGCGCCAGCAGCCGCACACCCACCGGGACTAGCGGGCCGACAGATACGCAGTATTTT. Translated: CASSRTPTGTSGPTDTQYF.

The chain carries TRBV10-3 and TRBJ2-3; no clear D. This CDR3 region has 14 residues. The germline V gene has CDR1 ENHRY and CDR2 SYGVKD. The ends were cut back, 2 bases at V and 0 bases at J, with 6 bases in the middle. The CDR3 DNA follows: TGTGCCATCAGTGAGCTGAGGAGCACAGATACGCAGTATTTT. Translation: CAISELRSTDTQYF.

DNA for the CDR3: TGTGCCAGCAGTTACCCCTCTAACGACGAGCAGTACTTC. Translated, it gives CASSYPSNDEQYF. V is TRBV6-6 and J is TRBJ2-7; no clear D. Trimming removed 2 bases from V and 5 bases from J, with 10 bases in between. Germline lookup yields CDR1 MNHNY and CDR2 SVGAGI (reference sequence). This CDR3 spans 13 amino acids.

The chain has TRBV9 and TRBJ1-2, with 10 bases identical to TRBD1. Germline V CDR1 and CDR2: SGDLS, YYNGEE. V gave up 6 bases and J gave up 8 bases; unmatched junction bases: 10. This CDR3 region has 14 residues. The CDR3 bases are TGTGCCAGCAATAACGACAGGGGGCTTTGGGGCTACACCTTC. Its protein is CASNNDRGLWGYTF. The full variable domain, in which reference TRBV9 and TRBJ1-2 provide the parts outside the CDR3, is DSGVTQTPKHLITATGQRVTLRCSPRSGDLSVYWYQQSLDQGLQFLIQYYNGEERAKGNILERFSAQQFPDLHSELNLSSLELGDSALYFCASNNDRGLWGYTFGSGTRLTVV.

The chain combines TRBV19 with TRBJ2-7, with TRBD2 matching 14 bases. Germline V lookup: CDR1 LNHDA, CDR2 SQIVND (reference sequence). J was trimmed by 0 bases and V by 8 bases; bases with no gene match: 3. This CDR3 has 15 residues. The CDR3 region is CASGLAGGPSYEQYF. Here the CDR3 DNA reads TGTGCCAGTGGACTAGCGGGAGGCCCCTCCTACGAGCAGTACTTC.

This chain uses TRBV11-3 with TRBJ1-1, with D hard to call. V lost 11 bases, J lost 1 base, and 17 bases lay in between. The CDR3 totals 14 residues. CDR1 is SGHNT and CDR2 is YENEEA in the germline V gene. CDR3 residues: CACQHSGRNTEAFF. The CDR3 region has the DNA TGTGCCTGTCAACATTCAGGACGGAACACTGAAGCTTTCTTT.

The rearrangement links TRBV3-1 (or the pseudogene TRBV3-2) to TRBJ2-5; unclear D gene. CDR1 is LGHDT, CDR2 YNNKEL, per germline (reference sequence). Trimming cost V 0 bases and J 4 bases, with 3 bases left between them. CDR3 length: 12 residues. The CDR3: CASSQDLETQYF. The CDR3 DNA sequence: TGTGCCAGCAGCCAAGATTTAGAGACCCAGTACTTC.

The V call is TRBV30, the J call TRBJ2-2; D is unclear. Germline V CDR1 and CDR2: GTSNPN, SVGIG (reference sequence). The V end lost 2 bases, the J end lost 2 bases, and 6 bases lay between the germline ends. This CDR3 has 13 amino acids. This CDR3 is CAWSPGNTGELFF. The CDR3 bases are TGTGCCTGGAGTCCAGGAAACACCGGGGAGCTGTTTTTT.

This chain uses TRBV4-2 with TRBJ2-3; D unclear. The CDR3 consists of 15 residues. Germline loops: CDR1 LGHNA, CDR2 YNFKEQ. V was cut by 0 bases and J by 12 bases, with 19 bases left in between. This chain's CDR3 is CASSQELRTDVSQYF. The CDR3 DNA reads TGTGCCAGCAGCCAAGAATTGAGGACGGATGTAAGCCAGTATTTT.

The chain carries TRBV28 and TRBJ1-2; TRBD1 matches 7 bases. The CDR3 is 14 amino acids. V dropped 2 bases and J dropped 3; count of bases not matched to a gene: 3. Germline V gene data show CDR1 as MDHEN and CDR2 as SYDVKM. For the CDR3, the DNA is TGTGCCAGCAGTTTAGAACAGGGGTACTATGGCTACACCTTC. It is translated as CASSLEQGYYGYTF.

V is TRBV29-1 and J is TRBJ2-1; TRBD2 agrees at 8 bases. Trimming removed 5 bases from V and 0 bases from J; junction bases left unmatched: 6. The CDR3 has 15 residues. Germline assignment: CDR1 SQVTM and CDR2 ANQGSEA. The chain's CDR3 is CSVPRAGVSYNEQFF. The DNA of the CDR3 is TGCAGCGTTCCTCGAGCGGGAGTCTCCTACAATGAGCAGTTCTTC.

The rearrangement links TRBV15 to TRBJ2-2; 9 bases line up with TRBD1. The V and J ends lost 0 bases and 5 bases, in that order; junction bases with no gene match: 10. This CDR3 has 18 residues. Germline V CDR1 and CDR2: LNHNV, YYDKDF (reference sequence). CDR3 nucleotides: TGTGCCACCAGCAGAGACCGGCGGGGACAGGGTAGTACCGGGGAGCTGTTTTTT. It codes for CATSRDRRGQGSTGELFF. The entire variable domain, with the rest obtained from reference TRBV15 and TRBJ2-2, is as follows: DAMVIQNPRYQVTQFGKPVTLSCSQTLNHNVMYWYQQKSSQAPKLLFHYYDKDFNNEADTPDNFQSRRPNTSFCFLDIRSPGLGDTAMYLCATSRDRRGQGSTGELFFGEGSRLTVL.

V gene TRBV15 combines with J gene TRBJ2-1; D remains ambiguous. Trimming removed 0 bases at V and 6 bases at J, with 6 bases between. The CDR3 length is 13 residues. Germline V gene sequence: CDR1 LNHNV, CDR2 YYDKDF (reference sequence). CDR3 sequence: CATSRELFNEQFF. The CDR3 bases are TGTGCCACCAGCAGAGAGCTATTCAATGAGCAGTTCTTC.

The J gene is TRBJ2-7, the V gene TRBV5-4; 12 bases line up with TRBD2. Germline V CDR1 and CDR2: SGHNT, YYREEE (reference sequence). With 0 bases clipped from V and 4 bases from J, the junction kept 5 bases outside the gene matches. The CDR3 has 16 amino acids. CDR3 amino acids: CASSLEAGLAGYEQYF. CDR3 in DNA: TGTGCCAGCAGCTTGGAAGCGGGACTAGCGGGTTACGAGCAGTACTTC.

The chain is built from TRBV25-1 and TRBJ1-2, with TRBD1 as a possible D gene (5 bases). CDR1 and CDR2 (germline): MGHDK, SYGVNS. Trimming cost V 4 bases and J 7 bases, with 13 bases left between them. The CDR3 covers 13 residues. CDR3 bases: TGTGCCAGCAGTGGAACGGGGGTGGGTGGCTACACCTTC. Its protein is CASSGTGVGGYTF.

The rearrangement links TRBV5-6 to TRBJ1-2; D gene unclear. The CDR3 has 15 residues. V was cut by 3 bases and J by 5 bases, with 17 bases left in between. Per germline, CDR1 SGHDT and CDR2 YYEEEE. The CDR3 is CASSYLQTVPYGYTF. For the CDR3, the DNA is TGTGCCAGCAGCTACCTACAGACGGTACCATATGGCTACACCTTC.

About this clone: The identical CDR3 is also encoded by other nucleotide sequences in the sample. The chain has TRBV2 and TRBJ1-1; D is unclear. CDR1 SNHLY and CDR2 FYNNEI come from the germline V gene. The CDR3 runs 13 residues. Trimming shortened V by 6 bases and J by 1 base, and 9 bases separated the two germline ends. The CDR3: CASSVRRNTEAFF. CDR3 nucleotides: TGTGCCAGCAGCGTCAGGCGGAACACTGAAGCTTTCTTT.

The chain couples TRBV27 to TRBJ2-4, with D perhaps TRBD2 (7 bases). V lost 6 bases, J lost 0 bases, and 15 bases lay in between. This CDR3 is built from 16 residues. Germline assignment: CDR1 MNHEY and CDR2 SMNVEV (reference sequence). CDR3 sequence reads: CASRKSGDIAKNIQYF. CDR3 DNA: TGTGCCAGCAGAAAAAGCGGGGACATAGCCAAAAACATTCAGTACTTC.

The rearrangement joins TRBV5-1 to TRBJ1-1; unclear D gene. The CDR3 is 15 amino acids. The V end was cut by 1 base, the J end by 1 base, with 11 bases between. CDR1 SGHRS and CDR2 YFSETQ come from the germline V gene. CDR3 sequence: CASSLSPSGNTEAFF. The CDR3 region has the DNA TGCGCCAGCAGCTTGTCCCCTTCTGGGAACACTGAAGCTTTCTTT.

There are a few counts of this clone. The chain joins TRBV27 to TRBJ1-6; D is perhaps TRBD1 (6 bases). CDR3 length equals 16 residues. V gave up 0 bases and J gave up 4 bases, with 10 bases separating them. Per germline, CDR1 MNHEY and CDR2 SMNVEV (reference sequence). The DNA of the CDR3 is TGTGCCAGCAGTTTATCGCGGACAGAGTATAATTCACCCCTCCACTTT. This encodes CASSLSRTEYNSPLHF.

This chain links TRBV19 with TRBJ2-1; 9 positions match TRBD1. V shed 6 bases and J 6 bases; nucleotides not matched to a gene: 6. Germline V gene data show CDR1 as LNHDA and CDR2 as SQIVND (reference sequence). The CDR3 totals 14 residues. CDR3 DNA: TGTGCCAGTAGCCCACACAGGGGGCTCAATGAGCAGTTCTTC. Its protein product is CASSPHRGLNEQFF.

This rearrangement joins TRBV4-1 to TRBJ1-2; D is unclear. V shed 1 base and J shed 0 bases, with 9 bases lying between them. In germline, CDR1 is MGHRA, CDR2 YSYEKL. The CDR3 is 15 amino acids. CDR3 region: CASSQVTRANYGYTF. Written as DNA, the CDR3 is TGCGCCAGCAGCCAAGTAACACGAGCTAACTATGGCTACACCTTC.

This chain links TRBV6-6 with TRBJ1-4; 9 nucleotides line up with TRBD1. Germline-derived CDR1 and CDR2 are MNHNY and SVGAGI (reference sequence). The V gene end was trimmed by 5 bases and the J gene end by 8 bases; junction bases not matched to a gene: 21. CDR3 length: 19 residues. The CDR3 DNA reads TGTGCCAGCAGTCCCCTAGGTCGCGGGACAGGGTTTGGTTTAGAAAAACTGTTTTTT. This gives the protein CASSPLGRGTGFGLEKLFF.

This chain joins TRBV7-2 and TRBJ1-3, with no clear D. CDR1 and CDR2 (germline): SGHTA, FQGNSA. CDR3 length: 12 amino acids. V was cut by 5 bases and J by 7 bases, with 9 bases left in between. The chain's CDR3 is CASSRTGNTIYF. Written as DNA, the CDR3 is TGTGCCAGCAGCCGGACGGGTAACACCATATATTTT.

V usage is TRBV25-1 and J usage is TRBJ2-5, with D perhaps matching TRBD1 (5 bases). V gave up 3 bases and J gave up 5 bases, with 13 bases separating them. The CDR3 sequence is 14 residues long. Germline CDR1 is MGHDK and CDR2 is SYGVNS. In nucleotides, the CDR3 is TGTGCCAGCAGTGAGTTAGGGGTTAGGGAGACCCAGTACTTC. It specifies CASSELGVRETQYF.